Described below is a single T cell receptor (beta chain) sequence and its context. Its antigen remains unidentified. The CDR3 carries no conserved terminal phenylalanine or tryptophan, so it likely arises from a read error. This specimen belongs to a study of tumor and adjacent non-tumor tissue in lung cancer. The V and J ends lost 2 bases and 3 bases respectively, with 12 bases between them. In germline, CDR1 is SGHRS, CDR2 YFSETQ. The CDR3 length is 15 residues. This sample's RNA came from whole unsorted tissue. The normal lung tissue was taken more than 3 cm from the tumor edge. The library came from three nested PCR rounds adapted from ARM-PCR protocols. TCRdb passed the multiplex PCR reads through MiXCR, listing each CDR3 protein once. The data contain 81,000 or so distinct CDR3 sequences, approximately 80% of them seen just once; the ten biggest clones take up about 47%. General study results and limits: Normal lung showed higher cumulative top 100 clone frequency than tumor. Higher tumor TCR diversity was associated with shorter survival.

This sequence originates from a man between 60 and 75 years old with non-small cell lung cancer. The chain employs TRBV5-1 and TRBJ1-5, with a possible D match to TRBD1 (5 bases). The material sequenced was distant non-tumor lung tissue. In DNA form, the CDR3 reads TGCGCCAGCAGCTTTGAAGGGACGAACAATCAGCCCCAGCATATT. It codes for CASSFEGTNNQPQHI.